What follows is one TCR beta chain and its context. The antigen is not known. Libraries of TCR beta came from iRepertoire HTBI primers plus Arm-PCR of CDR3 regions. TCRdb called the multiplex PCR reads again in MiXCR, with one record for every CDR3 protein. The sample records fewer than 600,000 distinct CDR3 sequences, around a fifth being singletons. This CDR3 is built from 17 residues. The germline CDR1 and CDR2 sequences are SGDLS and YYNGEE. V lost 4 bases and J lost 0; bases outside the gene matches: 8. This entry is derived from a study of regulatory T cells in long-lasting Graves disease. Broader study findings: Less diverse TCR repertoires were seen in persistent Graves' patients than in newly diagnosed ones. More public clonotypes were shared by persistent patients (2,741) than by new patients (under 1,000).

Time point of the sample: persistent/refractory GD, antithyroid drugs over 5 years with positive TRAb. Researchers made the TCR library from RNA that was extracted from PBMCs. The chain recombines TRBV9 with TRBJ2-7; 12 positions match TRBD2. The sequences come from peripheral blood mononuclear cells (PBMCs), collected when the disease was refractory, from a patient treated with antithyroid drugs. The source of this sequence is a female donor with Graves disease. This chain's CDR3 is CASSPHGLAGSSYEQYF. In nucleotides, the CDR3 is TGTGCCAGCAGCCCACACGGACTAGCGGGGAGCTCCTACGAGCAGTACTTC. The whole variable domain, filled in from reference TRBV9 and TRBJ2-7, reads DSGVTQTPKHLITATGQRVTLRCSPRSGDLSVYWYQQSLDQGLQFLIQYYNGEERAKGNILERFSAQQFPDLHSELNLSSLELGDSALYFCASSPHGLAGSSYEQYFGPGTRLTVT.